This T cell receptor beta chain is from a study of blood T cells in healthy people across ages. Germline V gene lookup returns CDR1 LNHNV and CDR2 YYDKDF (reference sequence). The CDR3 is 15 residues long. The J segment lost 1 base and the V segment lost 5 bases, leaving 8 bases of the junction unmatched. This clonotype has only a few counts. The use of a sample-barcoded 5' primer and a J-beta primer mix characterized a second PCR of about 7 to 12 cycles. From the 5' RACE reads, TCRdb called clonotypes with MiXCR, one entry per CDR3 protein. The table has approximately 290,000 distinct CDR3 sequences, 27% seen once. At least 6 million PBMCs were isolated per sample. Total RNA, at least 5.5 micrograms per sample, came from PBMCs.

Input material: blood. The source is a woman aged 65 to 85 in good health. This chain connects TRBV15 to TRBJ2-7, with 7 bases aligning to TRBD2. In DNA form, the CDR3 reads TGTGCCACCAGCGGGCCCGGGACTAAGTCCTACGAGCAGTACTTC. This encodes CATSGPGTKSYEQYF.